The 18 T cell receptor beta chains in this list originate from one sample, sequenced in a study of blood T cell repertoires in COVID-19. Repertoires were generated with immunoSEQ multiplex PCR, while TCRdb's copy carries only in-frame clones and drops some. Counted here are about 200,000 clones, 88% occurring once; the ten biggest clones make up approximately 5.6%. Sequenced input: peripheral blood. The origin of the receptors is a man aged 35 to 55 with active or convalescent COVID-19.

Worth noting for this clone: The same CDR3 is also encoded by other DNA sequences in this sample. The rearrangement joins TRBV6-4 to TRBJ2-3; 11 nucleotides line up with TRBD2. Trimming removed 0 bases from V and 4 bases from J; junction bases left unmatched: 0. Per the germline V gene, CDR1 is MRHNA and CDR2 is SNTAGT. This CDR3 has 15 amino acids. This CDR3 reads CASSDSSGGADTQYF. The CDR3 bases are TGTGCCAGCAGTGACTCTAGCGGGGGGGCAGATACGCAGTATTTT.

The V and J genes are TRBV27 and TRBJ2-7, with 7 bases matching TRBD2. V shed 3 bases and J 13 bases; nucleotides not matched to a gene: 9. The CDR3 is 12 amino acids. Per germline, CDR1 MNHEY and CDR2 SMNVEV (reference sequence). For the CDR3, the DNA is TGTGCCAGCAGTTTCCAGGGTGCGGGAGTATACTTC. The encoded protein is CASSFQGAGVYF.

This clone was observed once. The genes are TRBV5-5 and TRBJ1-4, with 7 bases identical to TRBD1. Looked up from germline, CDR1 is SGHKS and CDR2 is YYEKEE (reference sequence). This CDR3 contains 14 residues. With V trimmed by 2 bases and J by 4 bases, 2 bases remained unmatched. The CDR3 protein is CASSFTGVNEKLFF. CDR3 in DNA: TGTGCCAGCAGCTTTACAGGGGTTAATGAAAAACTGTTTTTT.

V usage is TRBV6-2 or TRBV6-3 and J usage is TRBJ1-1; no definite D call. Germline V gives CDR1 MNHEY, CDR2 SVGEGT. V was clipped by 2 bases and J by 1 base, with 14 bases between them. CDR3 length: 16 residues. The CDR3 protein is CASSYTGWLGNTEAFF. In DNA form, the CDR3 reads TGTGCCAGCAGTTACACCGGGTGGCTTGGGAACACTGAAGCTTTCTTT.

The chain employs TRBV27 and TRBJ1-5; weak D call: TRBD1 (5 bases). There are 14 residues in the CDR3. V lost 5 bases to trimming and J lost 5 bases, with 13 bases between them. CDR1 is MNHEY, CDR2 SMNVEV, per germline (reference sequence). This CDR3 reads CASSLYRGYQPQHF. As DNA, the CDR3 is TGTGCCAGCAGTCTTTACCGGGGGTATCAGCCCCAGCATTTT.

The chain employs TRBV18 and TRBJ2-1; 7 bases are a match to TRBD2. CDR1 KGHSH and CDR2 LQKENI come from the germline V gene. This CDR3 has 18 amino acids. V dropped 3 bases and J dropped 9; count of bases not matched to a gene: 20. As DNA, the CDR3 is TGTGCCAGCTCACCCCTGGGATTTTCGGGAGGCCTAATGGCTGAGCAGTTCTTC. Amino acids: CASSPLGFSGGLMAEQFF.

The J gene is TRBJ2-7, the V gene TRBV6-5, with 10 bases that match TRBD2. In germline, CDR1 is MNHEY, CDR2 SVGAGI. This CDR3 spans 15 amino acids. V shed 6 bases and J 3 bases; nucleotides not matched to a gene: 8. The chain's CDR3 is CASSDASGGDYEQYF. CDR3 DNA sequence: TGTGCCAGCAGCGACGCTAGCGGGGGAGACTACGAGCAGTACTTC.

This clone has only one observation. V usage is TRBV7-2 and J usage is TRBJ2-3, with 8 positions matching TRBD2. The ends lost 4 bases at V and 0 bases at J; junction bases unmatched: 3. The CDR3 has 15 residues. Germline assignment: CDR1 SGHTA and CDR2 FQGNSA. CDR3 residues: CASSYGGASTDTQYF. CDR3 DNA sequence: TGTGCCAGCAGCTACGGGGGGGCTAGCACAGATACGCAGTATTTT. Together with reference TRBV7-2 and TRBJ2-3, the CDR3 gives the full variable domain: GAGVSQSPSNKVTEKGKDVELRCDPISGHTALYWYRQSLGQGLEFLIYFQGNSAPDKSGLPSDRFSAERTGGSVSTLTIQRTQQEDSAVYLCASSYGGASTDTQYFGPGTRLTVL.

The J gene is TRBJ1-1, the V gene TRBV7-3; D gene ambiguous. V was cut by 3 bases and J by 1 base, with 6 bases left in between. The germline CDR1 and CDR2 sequences are SGHTA and FQGTGA. The CDR3 length is 13 residues. CDR3 coding DNA: TGTGCCAGCAGCTTGGGCGAGAACACTGAAGCTTTCTTT. Protein product: CASSLGENTEAFF.

V is TRBV9 and J is TRBJ2-2; no clear D gene. The CDR3 has 12 amino acids. The germline V gene encodes CDR1 SGDLS and CDR2 YYNGEE. The V gene lost 0 bases and the J gene lost 9 bases, with 6 bases spanning the gap. The DNA for the CDR3 is TGTGCCAGCAGCGTAGCTTTCCGGGAGCTGTTTTTT. Translation gives CASSVAFRELFF.

This chain joins TRBV6-2 or TRBV6-3 and TRBJ2-2; tentatively, D is TRBD1 (6 bases). V lost 4 bases to trimming and J lost 0 bases, with 15 bases between them. CDR3 size: 17 residues. CDR1 MNHEY and CDR2 SVGEGT come from the germline V gene. The CDR3 nucleotides read TGTGCCAGCAGTTCCGGACAGACCCTAACGAACACCGGGGAGCTGTTTTTT. Encoded protein: CASSSGQTLTNTGELFF.

This sequence joins TRBV2 and TRBJ2-3, with a possible D match to TRBD2 (7 bases). V lost 1 base and J lost 0, with 8 bases in between. This CDR3 is 15 amino acids long. CDR1 SNHLY and CDR2 FYNNEI come from the germline V gene. CDR3 nucleotide sequence: TGTGCCAGCAGTGAAGAGGGGGGGAGCACAGATACGCAGTATTTT. It is translated as CASSEEGGSTDTQYF.

J is TRBJ2-3 and V is TRBV24-1; 8 nucleotides align to TRBD2. The CDR3 consists of 15 residues. The germline CDR1 and CDR2 sequences are KGHDR and SFDVKD. V was pared by 5 bases and J by 0 bases, with 3 bases of the junction left unmatched. The DNA of the CDR3 is TGTGCCACCAGTGGTAGCGGGACAAGCACAGATACGCAGTATTTT. Residues: CATSGSGTSTDTQYF.

This clone was counted a single time. The junction departs from the called germline gene at one end, perhaps through a read error. The chain has TRBV4-3 and TRBJ1-2; D remains unclear. Per germline, CDR1 LGHNA and CDR2 YSLEER. This CDR3 spans 15 amino acids. Here the CDR3 reads CVSSQGATSNYGYTF. The CDR3 DNA reads as TGCGTCAGCAGCCAAGGAGCAACTTCTAACTATGGCTACACCTTC.

The V call is TRBV2, the J call TRBJ2-1, with TRBD2 matching 7 bases. From germline, CDR1 is SNHLY and CDR2 FYNNEI. V dropped 8 bases and J dropped 0; count of bases not matched to a gene: 7. The CDR3 consists of 15 residues. For the CDR3, the DNA is TGTGCCAGCGACCCTAGCGGAAGCTCCTACAATGAGCAGTTCTTC. This encodes CASDPSGSSYNEQFF.

This clone was counted a single time. The chain employs TRBV10-3 and TRBJ1-1; 8 bases are a match to TRBD1. V dropped 5 bases and J dropped 4; count of bases not matched to a gene: 6. Germline CDR1 reads ENHRY; CDR2 reads SYGVKD. The CDR3 consists of 14 residues. The CDR3, as DNA: TGTGCCATCAGTACACAGGGGGTGGGCACTGAAGCTTTCTTT. The encoded protein is CAISTQGVGTEAFF.

The chain recombines TRBV7-6 with TRBJ2-2, with 8 positions matching TRBD2. Germline-derived CDR1 and CDR2 are SGHVS and FNYEAQ. The CDR3 contains 16 residues. V dropped 0 bases and J dropped 7; count of bases not matched to a gene: 7. CDR3 in amino acids: CASSLALSGSLGELFF. The CDR3 region has the DNA TGTGCCAGCAGCTTAGCGTTAAGCGGGAGTCTCGGGGAGCTGTTTTTT. Full variable domain (outside the CDR3, taken from reference TRBV7-6 and TRBJ2-2): GAGVSQSPRYKVTKRGQDVALRCDPISGHVSLYWYRQALGQGPEFLTYFNYEAQQDKSGLPNDRFSAERPEGSISTLTIQRTEQRDSAMYRCASSLALSGSLGELFFGEGSRLTVL.

The gene calls are TRBV12-3 or TRBV12-4 and TRBJ1-2, with D possibly being TRBD1 (5 bases). The CDR3 consists of 13 residues. Trimming took 2 bases from V and 4 from J, leaving 8 bases between them. CDR3 in amino acids: CASSLRQFYGYTF. As DNA, the CDR3 is TGTGCCAGCAGTTTAAGACAGTTCTATGGCTACACCTTC.